The next 17 T cell receptor beta chains were all read from a single sample in a study of cytotoxic CD8 clonotypes in ibrutinib-treated CLL. Sequencing was performed with immunoSEQ multiplex PCR; in TCRdb, only in-frame clones are kept and a portion is missing. Of about 76,000 clones listed, around 78% are singletons. Sequenced material: PBMCs, taken after 24 months of ibrutinib treatment. The receptors stem from a human donor with chronic lymphocytic leukemia.

The chain has TRBV21-1 and TRBJ2-3; the table names TRBD2, a call not compared with the DNA. TRBV21-1 is a pseudogene locus. This CDR3 comprises 15 residues. In DNA, the CDR3 is TGTGCCAGCAGCAATGACGCAGCTCCGACTGTTACGCAGTATTTT. This sequence encodes CASSNDAAPTVTQYF.

This chain links TRBV11-2 with TRBJ1-3; TRBD1 aligns across 7 bases. CDR3 length: 15 residues. Per germline, CDR1 SGHAT and CDR2 FQNNGV. V lost 4 bases and J lost 0; bases outside the gene matches: 3. CDR3 DNA sequence: TGTGCCAGCAGCTGGGGACAGAGCTCTGGAAACACCATATATTTT. Protein product: CASSWGQSSGNTIYF.

This sequence joins TRBV28 and TRBJ2-7; 8 bases map to TRBD2. CDR3 length: 15 amino acids. Germline assignment: CDR1 MDHEN and CDR2 SYDVKM. With 1 base clipped from V and 2 bases from J, the junction kept 4 bases outside the gene matches. The CDR3 region is CASSLSGGLPYEQYF. The CDR3 DNA follows: TGTGCCAGCAGTTTATCGGGGGGGCTACCCTACGAGCAGTACTTC.

In this sample, this clone turned up once. This chain uses TRBV6-1 with TRBJ1-2; TRBD1 matches at 7 bases. The CDR3 spans 12 residues. The V gene's germline CDR1 is MNHNS and CDR2 SASEGT. Trimming cost V 7 bases and J 6 bases; bases outside gene matches: 5. In DNA, the CDR3 is TGTGCCAGCACCTACAGGGGCCATGGCTACACCTTC. Its protein product is CASTYRGHGYTF.

This clone showed up just a few times. This chain's CDR3 is CASSPDRDREYEQYF. The DNA of the CDR3 is TGTGCCAGCAGCCCTGACCGGGACAGGGAATACGAGCAGTACTTC. The chain is built from TRBV7-8 and TRBJ2-7; 9 bases map to TRBD1. The CDR3 is made up of 15 amino acids. Trimming took 5 bases from V and 4 from J; bases not matched to a gene: 9. Germline CDR1 is SGHVS and CDR2 is FQNEAQ.

This clone was picked up one time. V and J are TRBV7-3 and TRBJ2-6, with a weak D call TRBD2 (6 bases). The CDR3 runs to 15 residues. CDR1 is SGHTA and CDR2 is FQGTGA in the germline V gene. Trimming cost V 5 bases and J 2 bases, with 10 bases left between them. CDR3 loop: CASSLGEAGANVLTF. In DNA, the CDR3 is TGTGCCAGCAGCCTCGGGGAGGCTGGGGCCAACGTCCTGACTTTC.

The V gene is TRBV5-4, the J gene TRBJ2-2; 8 nucleotides agree with TRBD1. This CDR3 is built from 15 residues. V trimming: 1 base; J trimming: 6 bases; junction bases outside the gene matches: 5. Germline V gene sequence: CDR1 SGHNT, CDR2 YYREEE (reference sequence). The CDR3 DNA is TGTGCCAGCAGCTTGCCAGGGGGCGCACCCGGGGAGCTGTTTTTT. The encoded protein is CASSLPGGAPGELFF.

J is TRBJ2-5 and V is TRBV18, with 7 bases lining up with TRBD1. Germline V lookup: CDR1 KGHSH, CDR2 LQKENI. V dropped 3 bases and J dropped 0; count of bases not matched to a gene: 4. This CDR3 is 15 amino acids long. The CDR3 DNA is TGTGCCAGCTCACCTCCGGGACAGCACCAAGAGACCCAGTACTTC. Translating gives CASSPPGQHQETQYF.

The count of this clone is one. The chain joins TRBV10-3 to TRBJ1-4, with TRBD1 identical over 8 bases. Germline CDR1 ENHRY, CDR2 SYGVKD. The ends lost 2 bases at V and 4 bases at J; junction bases unmatched: 6. The CDR3 loop spans 16 amino acids. This CDR3 is CAISEGQGGGNEKLFF. Written as DNA, the CDR3 is TGTGCCATCAGTGAGGGACAGGGAGGAGGTAATGAAAAACTGTTTTTT.

V gene TRBV4-3 combines with J gene TRBJ2-5; 11 bases agree with TRBD1. The CDR3 contains 14 residues. Germline loops: CDR1 LGHNA, CDR2 YSLEER. Trimming at V came to 3 bases and at J to 5 bases, leaving 2 bases not matched to a gene. CDR3 sequence (DNA): TGCGCCAGCAGCCAGGGACAGGGGGGGGAGACCCAGTACTTC. Encoded protein: CASSQGQGGETQYF.

The rearrangement links TRBV11-3 to TRBJ2-2; D unclear. The germline gives CDR1 SGHNT, CDR2 YENEEA. The CDR3 runs 14 residues. V was trimmed by 1 base and J by 1 base, leaving 4 bases between them. CDR3 loop: CASSLGGNTGELFF. The DNA of the CDR3 is TGTGCCAGCAGCTTAGGAGGGAACACCGGGGAGCTGTTTTTT.

The V gene is TRBV5-4, the J gene TRBJ2-6; D call uncertain. Germline-derived CDR1 and CDR2 are SGHNT and YYREEE (reference sequence). The CDR3 totals 18 residues. The V and J ends lost 1 base and 0 bases respectively, with 14 bases between them. The CDR3 sequence: CASSLSAGPSSGANVLTF. The CDR3 nucleotides are TGTGCCAGCAGCTTGTCGGCAGGCCCTAGCTCTGGGGCCAACGTCCTGACTTTC.

The chain combines TRBV18 with TRBJ2-3; 10 bases map to TRBD1. Trimming took 5 bases from V and 2 from J; bases not matched to a gene: 7. The CDR3 is made up of 16 amino acids. Germline loops: CDR1 KGHSH, CDR2 LQKENI. CDR3 sequence reads: CASSAGTGALTDTQYF. Here the CDR3 DNA reads TGTGCCAGCTCAGCCGGGACAGGGGCCCTCACAGATACGCAGTATTTT.

V is TRBV5-1 and J is TRBJ2-3; 9 bases line up with TRBD2. This CDR3 spans 16 amino acids. Germline V gene data show CDR1 as SGHRS and CDR2 as YFSETQ. V was clipped by 3 bases and J by 2 bases; unmatched bases: 7. The DNA for the CDR3 is TGCGCCAGCAGCTCTCAAATAGCGGGGGCCACAGATACGCAGTATTTT. This sequence encodes CASSSQIAGATDTQYF.

This chain uses TRBV29-1 with TRBJ1-4, with a weak D call TRBD1 (6 bases). Trimming shortened V by 0 bases and J by 4 bases, and 12 bases separated the two germline ends. CDR1 and CDR2 (germline): SQVTM, ANQGSEA. The CDR3 length is 15 residues. CDR3 nucleotide sequence: TGCAGCGTTGAAGAGTCCGGGGGCCTTAATGAAAAACTGTTTTTT. It codes for CSVEESGGLNEKLFF. Combining the CDR3 with reference TRBV29-1 and TRBJ1-4 gives the whole variable domain SAVISQKPSRDICQRGTSLTIQCQVDSQVTMMFWYRQQPGQSLTLIATANQGSEATYESGFVIDKFPISRPNLTFSTLTVSNMSPEDSSIYLCSVEESGGLNEKLFFGSGTQLSVL.

V and J are TRBV7-2 and TRBJ2-7; 8 bases fit TRBD2. The CDR3 is made up of 19 amino acids. In germline, CDR1 is SGHTA, CDR2 FQGNSA. Trimming cost V 1 base and J 3 bases; bases outside gene matches: 17. The CDR3: CASSLEGISAGGGDYEQYF. For the CDR3, the DNA is TGTGCCAGCAGCTTAGAGGGTATTTCCGCGGGAGGTGGGGACTACGAGCAGTACTTC.

The chain has TRBV2 and TRBJ2-2; TRBD1 agrees at 8 bases. Trimming at V came to 6 bases and at J to 3 bases, leaving 6 bases not matched to a gene. This CDR3 has 15 residues. The germline V gene encodes CDR1 SNHLY and CDR2 FYNNEI. The CDR3 protein is CASSLGQGYTGELFF. CDR3 nucleotide sequence: TGTGCCAGCAGCCTAGGACAGGGATACACCGGGGAGCTGTTTTTT.